Listed below are T cell receptor beta chains from one sample, sequenced in a study of cytomegalovirus exposure and HLA in healthy donors. Profiled with immunoSEQ multiplex PCR; TCRdb holds only in-frame clones, not every one. The sample comprises about 140,000 clones, approximately 84% of which are singletons, and 1.4% rests with the top ten. Material: PBMCs. Receptor source: a woman aged 25 to 39 in good health and CMV-seronegative. Both conserved end residues are part of each CDR3. Fields, in order: clone size, J gene, D gene, V gene, CDR3 DNA, CDR3 protein. The D gene is left open where the match is weak. Expanded clones are given a class, and other clones once, few, many or no size at all.

size: few
J: TRBJ2-1
D: TRBD2
V: TRBV5-4
DNA: TGTGCCAGCAGCTTGGGTCGGATTGGCGGGGGACTCAATGAGCAGTTCTTC
CDR3: CASSLGRIGGGLNEQFF

size: -
J: TRBJ2-1
D: -
V: TRBV19
DNA: TGTGCCAGTAGTCAGCGAGGGCAGGTCAATGAGCAGTTCTTC
CDR3: CASSQRGQVNEQFF

size: -
J: TRBJ2-7
D: TRBD1
V: TRBV11-2
DNA: TGTGCCAGCAGCCCGGGACAGCACTCCTACGAGCAGTACTTC
CDR3: CASSPGQHSYEQYF

size: -
J: TRBJ1-1
D: -
V: TRBV9
DNA: TGTGCCAGCAGCGTTCGCCACCGGGTGGAGTTGTCTGAAGCTTTCTTT
CDR3: CASSVRHRVELSEAFF

size: -
J: TRBJ1-2
D: TRBD1
V: TRBV7-9
DNA: TGTGCCAGCAGCTCGGGACAGGGCGGTGGCTACACCTTC
CDR3: CASSSGQGGGYTF

size: -
J: TRBJ2-2
D: -
V: TRBV10-2
DNA: TGCGCCAGCAGTGAGGAGGTTACCGGGGAGCTGTTTTTT
CDR3: CASSEEVTGELFF

size: -
J: TRBJ1-1
D: -
V: TRBV7-7
DNA: TGTGCCAGCAGCCCCCTTGGCGGGAACACTGAAGCTTTCTTT
CDR3: CASSPLGGNTEAFF

size: -
J: TRBJ2-2
D: -
V: TRBV10-3
DNA: TGTGCCATCAGTGAGTCAGTGGGGACTCAATTCACCGGGGAGCTGTTTTTT
CDR3: CAISESVGTQFTGELFF

size: -
J: TRBJ2-5
D: TRBD1
V: TRBV15
DNA: TGTGCCACCAGCATTAGAACTCAGGGGGCGGGTGAGACCCAGTACTTC
CDR3: CATSIRTQGAGETQYF

size: -
J: TRBJ2-3
D: TRBD2
V: TRBV30
DNA: TGTGCCTGGACTAGCGGGACTAGCACAGATACGCAGTATTTT
CDR3: CAWTSGTSTDTQYF